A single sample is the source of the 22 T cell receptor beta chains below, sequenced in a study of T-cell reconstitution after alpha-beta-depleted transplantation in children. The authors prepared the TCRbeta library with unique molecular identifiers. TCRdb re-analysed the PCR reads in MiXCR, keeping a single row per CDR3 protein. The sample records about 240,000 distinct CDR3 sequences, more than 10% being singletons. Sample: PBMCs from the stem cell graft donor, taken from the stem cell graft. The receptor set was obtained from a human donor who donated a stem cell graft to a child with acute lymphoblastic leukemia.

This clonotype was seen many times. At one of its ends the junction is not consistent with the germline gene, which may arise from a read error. This CDR3 reads CASSLGGTDQETQYF. CDR3 DNA: TGTGCTAGCAGCTTAGGGGGGACAGATCAAGAGACCCAGTACTTC. V usage is TRBV7-7 and J usage is TRBJ2-5; D perhaps matches TRBD1 (7 bases). The germline V gene encodes CDR1 SSHAT and CDR2 FNYEAQ (reference sequence). This CDR3 region has 15 residues. Looking up the rest from reference TRBV7-7 and TRBJ2-5 gives the full variable domain: GAGVSQSPRYKVTKRGQDVTLRCDPISSHATLYWYQQALGQGPEFLTYFNYEAQPDKSGLPSDRFSAERPEGSISTLTIQRTEQRDSAMYRCASSLGGTDQETQYFGPGTRLLVL.

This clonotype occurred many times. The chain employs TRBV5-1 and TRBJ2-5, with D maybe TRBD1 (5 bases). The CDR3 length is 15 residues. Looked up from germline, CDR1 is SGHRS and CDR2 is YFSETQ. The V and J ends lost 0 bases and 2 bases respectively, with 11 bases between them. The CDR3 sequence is CASSLVSRTQETQYF. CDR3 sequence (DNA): TGCGCCAGCAGCTTGGTGTCGCGGACACAAGAGACCCAGTACTTC.

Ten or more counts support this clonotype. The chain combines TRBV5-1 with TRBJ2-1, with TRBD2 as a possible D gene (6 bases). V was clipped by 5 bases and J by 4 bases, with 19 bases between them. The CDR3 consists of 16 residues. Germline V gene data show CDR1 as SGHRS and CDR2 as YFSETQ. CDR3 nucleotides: TGCGCCAGCAGTTTCTCCGGGACTCTCGCTTACAATGAGCAGTTCTTC. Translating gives CASSFSGTLAYNEQFF.

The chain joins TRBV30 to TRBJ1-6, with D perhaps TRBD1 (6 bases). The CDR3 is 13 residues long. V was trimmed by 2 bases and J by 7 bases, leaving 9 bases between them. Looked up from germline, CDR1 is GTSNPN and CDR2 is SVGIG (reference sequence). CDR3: CAWSTGGNSPLHF. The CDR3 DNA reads TGTGCCTGGAGTACCGGGGGCAATTCACCCCTCCACTTT.

The DNA of the CDR3 is TGCGCCAGCAGCCCAGGCTTATACTCCTACAATGAGCAGTTCTTC. Protein sequence: CASSPGLYSYNEQFF. The chain joins TRBV5-1 to TRBJ2-1; D not resolved. Germline lookup yields CDR1 SGHRS and CDR2 YFSETQ. The CDR3 contains 15 residues. V gave up 4 bases and J gave up 0 bases, with 11 bases separating them.

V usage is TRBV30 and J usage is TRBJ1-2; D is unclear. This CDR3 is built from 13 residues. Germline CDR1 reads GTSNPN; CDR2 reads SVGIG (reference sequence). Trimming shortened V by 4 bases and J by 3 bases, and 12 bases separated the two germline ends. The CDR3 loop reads CAWTHRAYYGYTF. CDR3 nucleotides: TGTGCCTGGACCCACCGGGCATACTATGGCTACACCTTC.

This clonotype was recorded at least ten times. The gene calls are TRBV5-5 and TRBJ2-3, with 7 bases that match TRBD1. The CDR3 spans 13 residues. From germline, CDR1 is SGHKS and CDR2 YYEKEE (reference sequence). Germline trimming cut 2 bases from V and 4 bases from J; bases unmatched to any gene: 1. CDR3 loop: CASSFRGSDTQYF. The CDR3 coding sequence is TGTGCCAGCAGCTTCAGGGGGTCAGATACGCAGTATTTT.

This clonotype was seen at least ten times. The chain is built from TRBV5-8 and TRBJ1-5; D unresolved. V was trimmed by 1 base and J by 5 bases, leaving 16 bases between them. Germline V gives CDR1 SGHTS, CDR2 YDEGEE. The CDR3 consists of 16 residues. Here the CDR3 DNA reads TGTGCCAGCAGCTTGAAAAACCGCGCGTTCCATCAGCCCCAGCATTTT. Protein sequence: CASSLKNRAFHQPQHF.

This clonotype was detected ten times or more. Written as DNA, the CDR3 is TGTGCCATCAGTGAGTCGACGCAGGGGGCAGAGACCCAGTACTTC. This gives the protein CAISESTQGAETQYF. The chain carries TRBV10-3 and TRBJ2-5; TRBD1 agrees at 8 bases. There are 15 residues in the CDR3. Germline loops: CDR1 ENHRY, CDR2 SYGVKD. Trimming removed 0 bases from V and 4 bases from J; junction bases left unmatched: 4.

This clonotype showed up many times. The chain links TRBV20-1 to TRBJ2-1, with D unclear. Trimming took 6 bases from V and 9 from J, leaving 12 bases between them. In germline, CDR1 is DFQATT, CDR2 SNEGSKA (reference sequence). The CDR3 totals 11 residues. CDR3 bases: TGCAGTGCCCGAAAGGGTGTTGAGCAGTTCTTC. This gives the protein CSARKGVEQFF.

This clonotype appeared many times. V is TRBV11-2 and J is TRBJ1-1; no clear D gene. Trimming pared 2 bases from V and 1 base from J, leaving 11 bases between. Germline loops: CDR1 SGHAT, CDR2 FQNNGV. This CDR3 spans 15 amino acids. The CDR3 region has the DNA TGTGCCAGCAGCTTACAGGCGCAGAGGAACACTGAAGCTTTCTTT. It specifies CASSLQAQRNTEAFF.

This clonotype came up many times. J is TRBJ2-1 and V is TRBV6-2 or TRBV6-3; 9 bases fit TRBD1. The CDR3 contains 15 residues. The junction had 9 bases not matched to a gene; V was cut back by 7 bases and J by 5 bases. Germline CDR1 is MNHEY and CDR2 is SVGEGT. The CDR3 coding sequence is TGTGCCAGCACCAAGGGTGGGACAGGGAACAATGAGCAGTTCTTC. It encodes CASTKGGTGNNEQFF.

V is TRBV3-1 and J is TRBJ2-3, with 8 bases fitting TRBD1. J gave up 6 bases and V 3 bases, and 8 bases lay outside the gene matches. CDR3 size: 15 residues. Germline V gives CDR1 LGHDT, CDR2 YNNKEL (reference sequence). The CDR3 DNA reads TGTGCCAGCAGCCACCACAGGGGGGCGGAGGATACGCAGTATTTT. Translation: CASSHHRGAEDTQYF.

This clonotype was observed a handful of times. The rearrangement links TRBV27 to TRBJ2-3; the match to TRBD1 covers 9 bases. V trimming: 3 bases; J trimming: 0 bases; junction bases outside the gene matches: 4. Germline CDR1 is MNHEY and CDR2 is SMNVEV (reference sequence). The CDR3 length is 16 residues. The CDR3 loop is CASSFRDRASTDTQYF. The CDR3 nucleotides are TGTGCCAGCAGTTTCCGGGACAGGGCAAGCACAGATACGCAGTATTTT.

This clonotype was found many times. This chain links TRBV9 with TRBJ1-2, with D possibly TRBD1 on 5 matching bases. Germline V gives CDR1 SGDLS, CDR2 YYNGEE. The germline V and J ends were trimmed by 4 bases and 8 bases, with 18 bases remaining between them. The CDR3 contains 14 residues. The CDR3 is CASSPSSGQEGYTF. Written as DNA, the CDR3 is TGTGCCAGCAGCCCATCTTCGGGGCAAGAAGGCTACACCTTC.

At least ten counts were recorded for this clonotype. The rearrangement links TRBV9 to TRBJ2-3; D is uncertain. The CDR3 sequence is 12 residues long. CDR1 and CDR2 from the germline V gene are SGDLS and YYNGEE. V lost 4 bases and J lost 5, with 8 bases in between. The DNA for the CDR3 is TGTGCCAGCAGCCCGCGTATAGATACGCAGTATTTT. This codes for CASSPRIDTQYF.

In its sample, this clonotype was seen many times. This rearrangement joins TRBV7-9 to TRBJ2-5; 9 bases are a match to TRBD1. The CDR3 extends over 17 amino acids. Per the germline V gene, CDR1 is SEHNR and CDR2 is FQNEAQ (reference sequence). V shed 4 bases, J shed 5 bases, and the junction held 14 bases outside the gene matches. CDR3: CASSSAAFGTGRETQYF. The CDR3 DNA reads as TGTGCCAGCAGCTCCGCGGCGTTCGGGACAGGGAGGGAGACCCAGTACTTC.

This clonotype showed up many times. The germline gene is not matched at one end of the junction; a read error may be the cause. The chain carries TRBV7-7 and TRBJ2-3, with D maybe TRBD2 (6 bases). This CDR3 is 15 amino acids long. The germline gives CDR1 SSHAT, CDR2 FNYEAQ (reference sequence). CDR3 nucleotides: TGTGCTAGCAGCGTCCGGGGAGGCGACACAGATACGCAGTATTTT. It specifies CASSVRGGDTDTQYF.

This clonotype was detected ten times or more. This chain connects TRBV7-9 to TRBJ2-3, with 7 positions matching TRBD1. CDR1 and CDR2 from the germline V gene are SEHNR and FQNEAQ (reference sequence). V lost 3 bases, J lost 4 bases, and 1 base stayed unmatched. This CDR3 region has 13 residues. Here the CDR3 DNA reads TGTGCCAGCAGCTTCGACAGGGCAGATACGCAGTATTTT. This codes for CASSFDRADTQYF.

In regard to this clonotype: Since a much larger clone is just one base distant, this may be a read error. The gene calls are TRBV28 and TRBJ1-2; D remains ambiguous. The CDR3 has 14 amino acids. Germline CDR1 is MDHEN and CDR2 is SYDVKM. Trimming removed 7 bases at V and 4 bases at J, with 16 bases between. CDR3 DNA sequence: TGTGCCAGCATCCCGTCGCTGGGAGGCTATGGCTACACCTTC. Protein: CASIPSLGGYGYTF.

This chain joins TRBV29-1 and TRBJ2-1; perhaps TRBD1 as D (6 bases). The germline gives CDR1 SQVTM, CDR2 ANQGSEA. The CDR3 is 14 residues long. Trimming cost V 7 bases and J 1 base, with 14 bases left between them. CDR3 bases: TGCAGCGCCTATAAGGGGGAGTCCTACAATGAGCAGTTCTTC. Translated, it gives CSAYKGESYNEQFF.

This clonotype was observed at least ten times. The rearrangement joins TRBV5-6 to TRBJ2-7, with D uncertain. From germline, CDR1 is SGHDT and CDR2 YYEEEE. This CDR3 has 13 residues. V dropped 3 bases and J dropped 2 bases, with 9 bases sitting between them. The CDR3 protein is CASSSGSAYEQYF. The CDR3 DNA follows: TGTGCCAGCAGCTCCGGATCTGCCTACGAGCAGTACTTC.